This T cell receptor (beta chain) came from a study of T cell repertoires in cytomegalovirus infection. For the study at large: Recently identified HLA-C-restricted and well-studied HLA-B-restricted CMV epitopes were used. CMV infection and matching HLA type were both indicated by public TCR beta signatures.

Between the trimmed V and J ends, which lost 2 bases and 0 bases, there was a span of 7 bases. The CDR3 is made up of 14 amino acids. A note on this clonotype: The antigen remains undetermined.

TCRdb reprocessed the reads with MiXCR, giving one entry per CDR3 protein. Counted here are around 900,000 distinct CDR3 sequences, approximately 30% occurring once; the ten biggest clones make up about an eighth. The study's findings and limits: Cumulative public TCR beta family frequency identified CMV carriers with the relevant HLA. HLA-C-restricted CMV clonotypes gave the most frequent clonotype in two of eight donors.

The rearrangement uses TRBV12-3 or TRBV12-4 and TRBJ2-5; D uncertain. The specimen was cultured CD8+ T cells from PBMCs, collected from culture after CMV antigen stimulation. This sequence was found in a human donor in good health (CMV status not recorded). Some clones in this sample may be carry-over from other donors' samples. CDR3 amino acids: CASSLLRNQETQYF. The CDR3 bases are TGTGCCAGCAGTTTACTTCGGAACCAAGAGACCCAGTACTTC.